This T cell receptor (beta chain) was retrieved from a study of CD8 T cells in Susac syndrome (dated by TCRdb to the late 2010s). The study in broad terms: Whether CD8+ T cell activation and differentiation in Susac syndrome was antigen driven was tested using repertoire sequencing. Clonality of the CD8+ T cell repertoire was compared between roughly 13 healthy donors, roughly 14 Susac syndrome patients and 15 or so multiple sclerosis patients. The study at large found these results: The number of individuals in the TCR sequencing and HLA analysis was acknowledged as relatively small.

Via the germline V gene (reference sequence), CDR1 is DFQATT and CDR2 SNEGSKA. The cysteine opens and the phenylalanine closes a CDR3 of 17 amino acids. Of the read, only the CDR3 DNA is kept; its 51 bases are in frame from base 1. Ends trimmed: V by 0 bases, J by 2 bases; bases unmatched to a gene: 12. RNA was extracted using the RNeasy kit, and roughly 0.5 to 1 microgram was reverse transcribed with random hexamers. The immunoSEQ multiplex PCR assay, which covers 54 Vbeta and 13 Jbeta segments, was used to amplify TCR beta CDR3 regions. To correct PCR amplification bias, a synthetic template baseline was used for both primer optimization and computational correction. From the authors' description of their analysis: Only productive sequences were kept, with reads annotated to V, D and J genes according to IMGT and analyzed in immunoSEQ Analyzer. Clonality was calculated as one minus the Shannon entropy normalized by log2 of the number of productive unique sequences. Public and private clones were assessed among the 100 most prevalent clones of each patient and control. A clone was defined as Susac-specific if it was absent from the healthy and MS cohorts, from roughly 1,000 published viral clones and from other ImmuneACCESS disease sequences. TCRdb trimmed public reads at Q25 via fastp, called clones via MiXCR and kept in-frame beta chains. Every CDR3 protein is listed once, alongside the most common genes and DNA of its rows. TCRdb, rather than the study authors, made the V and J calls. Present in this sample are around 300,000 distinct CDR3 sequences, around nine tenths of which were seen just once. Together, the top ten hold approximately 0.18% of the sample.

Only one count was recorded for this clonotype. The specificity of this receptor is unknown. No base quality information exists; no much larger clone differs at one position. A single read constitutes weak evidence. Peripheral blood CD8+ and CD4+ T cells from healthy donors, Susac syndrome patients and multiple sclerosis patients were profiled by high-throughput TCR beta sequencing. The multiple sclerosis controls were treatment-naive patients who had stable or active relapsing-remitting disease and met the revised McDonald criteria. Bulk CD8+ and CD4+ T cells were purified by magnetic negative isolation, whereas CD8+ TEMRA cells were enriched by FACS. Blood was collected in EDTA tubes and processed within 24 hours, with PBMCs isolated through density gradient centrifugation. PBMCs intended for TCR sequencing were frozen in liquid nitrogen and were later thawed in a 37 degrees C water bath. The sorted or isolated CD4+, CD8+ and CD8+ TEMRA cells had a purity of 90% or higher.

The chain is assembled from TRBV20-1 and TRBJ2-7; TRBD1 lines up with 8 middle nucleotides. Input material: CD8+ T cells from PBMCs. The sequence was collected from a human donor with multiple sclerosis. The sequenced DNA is TGCAGTGCTAGAGATGCGGGACAGGCTACTCCAGCCTACGAGCAGTACTTC. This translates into CSARDAGQATPAYEQYF.